These 22 T cell receptor beta chains share one sample of origin, sequenced in a study of T cell responses to AZD1222 COVID-19 vaccine (dated by TCRdb to about 2021). In light of the paper, this sample's time point label describes: baseline before first vaccination. The library was obtained by the immunoSEQ multiplex PCR assay. TCRdb carries this immuneACCESS record with in-frame sequences only. Its versions omit some clonotypes, under half of them owing to an unresolved V gene in the studies checked, with the rest unexplained. The sample table contains roughly 120,000 clones; only one count was recorded for roughly 86% of them. 12% of the sample is held by the ten biggest clonotypes. Sample: peripheral blood, taken on day 0 of AZD1222 vaccination. The receptors were sampled from an adult in good health.

This sequence joins TRBV11-3 and TRBJ2-1; 8 bases fit TRBD1. The CDR3 spans 16 residues. In germline, CDR1 is SGHNT, CDR2 YENEEA. Unmatched junction bases numbered 6, after V lost 3 bases and J lost 2 bases. CDR3 region: CASSFGDRGPYNEQFF. CDR3 nucleotide sequence: TGTGCCAGCAGCTTCGGAGACAGGGGCCCCTACAATGAGCAGTTCTTC.

The chain links TRBV6-5 to TRBJ1-3, with D maybe TRBD1 (5 bases). V lost 2 bases, J lost 0 bases, and 11 bases lay in between. The germline V gene has CDR1 MNHEY and CDR2 SVGAGI. The CDR3 has 16 residues. The CDR3 protein is CASSYRDGPSGNTIYF. CDR3 bases: TGTGCCAGCAGTTACAGGGACGGCCCCTCTGGAAACACCATATATTTT.

The chain is built from TRBV5-4 and TRBJ1-1; D remains ambiguous. V was clipped by 3 bases and J by 1 base, with 10 bases between them. The V gene's germline CDR1 is SGHNT and CDR2 YYREEE (reference sequence). This CDR3 region has 14 residues. The CDR3 region has the DNA TGTGCCAGCAGCTCAAAAGCGGGGAACACTGAAGCTTTCTTT. Protein product: CASSSKAGNTEAFF.

CDR3 sequence reads: CASSGGTTSTDTQYF. The DNA of the CDR3 is TGCGCCAGCAGCGGTGGGACTACTAGCACAGATACGCAGTATTTT. The chain links TRBV5-1 to TRBJ2-3; 7 bases match TRBD2. The V and J ends lost 4 bases and 0 bases, in that order; junction bases with no gene match: 5. CDR3 length: 15 residues. Germline V gene lookup returns CDR1 SGHRS and CDR2 YFSETQ.

The chain is built from TRBV29-1 and TRBJ2-3; TRBD2 matches 8 bases. Germline-derived CDR1 and CDR2 are SQVTM and ANQGSEA. The CDR3 spans 14 residues. J lost 0 bases, V lost 8 bases, and 7 bases had no gene match. The CDR3 loop is CSHGSGVSTDTQYF. CDR3 sequence (DNA): TGCAGCCATGGTAGCGGGGTTAGCACAGATACGCAGTATTTT.

A single count supports this clone. The gene calls are TRBV25-1 and TRBJ1-4; the D gene is possibly TRBD1 (5 bases). Germline CDR1 MGHDK, CDR2 SYGVNS. The ends were cut back, 5 bases at V and 0 bases at J, with 10 bases in the middle. This CDR3 comprises 15 residues. The DNA for the CDR3 is TGTGCCAGCAGTCGGCAGGGCGCAACTAATGAAAAACTGTTTTTT. Translating it yields CASSRQGATNEKLFF.

This sequence joins TRBV27 and TRBJ2-5; D not certain. This CDR3 spans 13 amino acids. Trimming cost V 7 bases and J 2 bases, with 11 bases left between them. Germline V gene sequence: CDR1 MNHEY, CDR2 SMNVEV (reference sequence). For the CDR3, the DNA is TGTGCCAGCATGAGACGGACGCAAGAGACCCAGTACTTC. Translated: CASMRRTQETQYF.

The rearrangement links TRBV2 to TRBJ1-2, with TRBD1 matching over 7 bases. CDR1 is SNHLY and CDR2 is FYNNEI in the germline V gene. V lost 6 bases, J lost 14 bases, and 9 bases stayed unmatched. This CDR3 has 11 residues. The DNA of the CDR3 is TGTGCCAGCAGGGTTGGGACAGTTGGGACCTTC. It codes for CASRVGTVGTF.

This clone was seen only once. The rearrangement uses TRBV3-1 (or the pseudogene TRBV3-2) and TRBJ1-4; tentatively, D is TRBD1 (5 bases). The CDR3 has 14 residues. Trimming cost V 4 bases and J 4 bases, with 10 bases left between them. Germline V CDR1 and CDR2: LGHDT, YNNKEL (reference sequence). As DNA, the CDR3 is TGTGCCAGCAGCCCGACAGTTCTTAATGAAAAACTGTTTTTT. Translating it yields CASSPTVLNEKLFF.

The chain employs TRBV24-1 and TRBJ1-4; D uncertain. The CDR3 sequence is 14 residues long. V shed 3 bases and J shed 6 bases, with 10 bases lying between them. Looked up from germline, CDR1 is KGHDR and CDR2 is SFDVKD. CDR3 sequence (DNA): TGTGCCACCAGTGATCCTCTAATCGATGAAAAACTGTTTTTT. It translates to CATSDPLIDEKLFF.

The chain combines TRBV4-3 with TRBJ2-3; the match to TRBD2 covers 8 bases. This CDR3 has 16 amino acids. With V trimmed by 0 bases and J by 5 bases, 7 bases remained unmatched. Per germline, CDR1 LGHNA and CDR2 YSLEER. The CDR3 loop reads CASSQDMSGGGDTQYF. The CDR3, as DNA: TGCGCCAGCAGCCAAGATATGAGCGGGGGAGGAGATACGCAGTATTTT.

CDR3 bases: TGTGCCAGCAGCCCGGGACTAGCCCATGAGCAGTTCTTC. This codes for CASSPGLAHEQFF. The chain couples TRBV11-2 to TRBJ2-1; 9 nucleotides match TRBD2. Looked up from germline, CDR1 is SGHAT and CDR2 is FQNNGV. The CDR3 runs to 13 residues. The V gene end was trimmed by 5 bases and the J gene end by 8 bases; junction bases not matched to a gene: 4.

This clone showed up just once. The rearrangement joins TRBV23-1 to TRBJ2-7; 16 bases are a match to TRBD2. TRBV23-1 is an ORF for which the function is uncertain. This CDR3 has 17 residues. V lost 2 bases and J lost 2; bases outside the gene matches: 3. CDR3 in amino acids: CASSQPGLAGGAYEQYF. CDR3 bases: TGCGCCAGCAGTCAACCGGGACTAGCGGGAGGGGCCTACGAGCAGTACTTC.

The gene calls are TRBV2 and TRBJ2-2; D call uncertain. The CDR3 spans 13 residues. Germline CDR1 reads SNHLY; CDR2 reads FYNNEI. The ends were cut back, 3 bases at V and 4 bases at J, with 6 bases in the middle. The CDR3 loop is CASSEEGTGELFF. The CDR3 DNA is TGTGCCAGCAGTGAGGAAGGCACCGGGGAGCTGTTTTTT.

This chain joins TRBV5-8 and TRBJ1-5; no reliable D call. CDR1 and CDR2 from the germline V gene are SGHTS and YDEGEE. With 0 bases removed from V and 6 bases from J, the gap between germline ends came to 13 bases. This CDR3 has 15 residues. CDR3 region: CASSLAGVGPQPQHF. CDR3 in DNA: TGTGCCAGCAGCTTGGCCGGGGTCGGGCCTCAGCCCCAGCATTTT.

This clone turned up a few times. This sequence joins TRBV2 and TRBJ2-2; D remains unclear. Trimming pared 1 base from V and 4 bases from J, leaving 4 bases between. CDR1 and CDR2 (germline): SNHLY, FYNNEI. The CDR3 has 13 residues. Written as DNA, the CDR3 is TGTGCCAGCAGTGAAGAATTCACCGGGGAGCTGTTTTTT. Translating gives CASSEEFTGELFF.

J is TRBJ1-5 and V is TRBV19; 9 nucleotides line up with TRBD1. Per germline, CDR1 LNHDA and CDR2 SQIVND (reference sequence). The CDR3 is 21 residues long. V was clipped by 6 bases and J by 2 bases; unmatched bases: 23. The CDR3 loop is CASRNIYLGQGLGIGNQPQHF. The DNA for the CDR3 is TGTGCCAGTAGAAATATCTACCTAGGACAGGGGTTGGGGATAGGCAATCAGCCCCAGCATTTT.

This clone has just a few counts. V is TRBV7-4 and J is TRBJ1-5; D is perhaps TRBD1 (5 bases). Germline CDR1 and CDR2: SGHVT and SQSDAQ. The CDR3 is 16 residues long. The germline V and J ends were trimmed by 6 bases and 2 bases, with 17 bases remaining between them. CDR3 amino acids: CASSEGQGVGNQPQHF. The DNA of the CDR3 is TGTGCCAGCAGTGAGGGCCAGGGTGTAGGCAATCAGCCCCAGCATTTT.

The chain joins TRBV7-2 to TRBJ1-4; D not certain. This CDR3 contains 14 residues. In germline, CDR1 is SGHTA, CDR2 FQGNSA. V lost 5 bases and J 5 bases, leaving 12 bases between the germline ends. Here the CDR3 reads CASSPRYGNEKLFF. The CDR3 DNA follows: TGTGCCAGCAGCCCCAGGTACGGGAATGAAAAACTGTTTTTT.

The chain has TRBV28 and TRBJ1-4; perhaps TRBD1 as D (5 bases). The germline CDR1 and CDR2 sequences are MDHEN and SYDVKM. CDR3 length: 13 residues. The germline V and J ends were trimmed by 11 bases and 7 bases, with 17 bases remaining between them. The CDR3 here is CAEGSGGSEKLFF. The CDR3 nucleotides read TGTGCCGAGGGGTCCGGAGGGTCTGAAAAACTGTTTTTT.

The chain recombines TRBV18 with TRBJ1-4; tentatively, D is TRBD1 (6 bases). The CDR3 consists of 13 residues. V was cut by 7 bases and J by 11 bases, with 17 bases left in between. The germline CDR1 and CDR2 sequences are KGHSH and LQKENI. The CDR3 sequence: CASFPGQNVKLFF. The CDR3 nucleotides are TGTGCCAGCTTCCCGGGACAAAACGTGAAACTGTTTTTT.

The chain employs TRBV9 and TRBJ1-1, with D perhaps TRBD1 (5 bases). Per the germline V gene, CDR1 is SGDLS and CDR2 is YYNGEE. With 0 bases removed from V and 0 bases from J, the gap between germline ends came to 21 bases. The CDR3 extends over 19 amino acids. CDR3 amino acids: CASSVAGGSFGLMNTEAFF. The CDR3 DNA follows: TGTGCCAGCAGCGTAGCTGGGGGAAGTTTTGGGCTTATGAACACTGAAGCTTTCTTT.